This T cell receptor beta chain was identified during a study of blood T cell repertoires in COVID-19. About the study: The origin of the acute and convalescent COVID-19 samples was the United States, Italy and Spain. T cells, B-cell-depleted T cells, or PBMCs provided the cDNA or gDNA that served as material.

Per the study methods: Nucleated cell counts were estimated from reference gene primer amplification. Sequenced by immunoSEQ multiplex PCR; TCRdb stores in-frame clones only, minus some. V and J calls and clone size are given by that table; D and trimming were obtained from the DNA. Of fewer than 250,000 clones listed, 86% are singletons. The sample comprised peripheral blood. This receptor was identified in a woman aged 55-69 years who had recovered from COVID-19.

The CDR3 reads CASNEGVRLNGYTF. The CDR3 DNA reads as TGTGCCAGCAACGAGGGGGTGCGGTTAAATGGCTACACCTTC. V and J are TRBV28 and TRBJ1-2, with D possibly TRBD1 on 6 matching bases. CDR3 length: 14 residues. Trimming removed 7 bases from V and 6 bases from J, with 18 bases in between. Germline V gene sequence: CDR1 MDHEN, CDR2 SYDVKM.